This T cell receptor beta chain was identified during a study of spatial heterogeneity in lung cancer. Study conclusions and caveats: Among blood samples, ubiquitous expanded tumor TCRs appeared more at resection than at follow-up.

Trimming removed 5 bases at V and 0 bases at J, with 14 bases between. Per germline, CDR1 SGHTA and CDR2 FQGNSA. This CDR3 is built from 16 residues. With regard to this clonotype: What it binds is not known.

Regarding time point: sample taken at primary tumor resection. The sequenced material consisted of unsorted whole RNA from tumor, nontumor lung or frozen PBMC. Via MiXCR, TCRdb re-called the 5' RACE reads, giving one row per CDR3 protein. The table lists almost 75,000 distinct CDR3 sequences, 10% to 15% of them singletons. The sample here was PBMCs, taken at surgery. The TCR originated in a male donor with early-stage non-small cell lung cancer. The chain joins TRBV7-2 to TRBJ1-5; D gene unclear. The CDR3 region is CASSQAHGVSNQPQHF. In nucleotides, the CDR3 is TGTGCCAGCAGCCAAGCACACGGGGTTAGCAATCAGCCCCAGCATTTT.